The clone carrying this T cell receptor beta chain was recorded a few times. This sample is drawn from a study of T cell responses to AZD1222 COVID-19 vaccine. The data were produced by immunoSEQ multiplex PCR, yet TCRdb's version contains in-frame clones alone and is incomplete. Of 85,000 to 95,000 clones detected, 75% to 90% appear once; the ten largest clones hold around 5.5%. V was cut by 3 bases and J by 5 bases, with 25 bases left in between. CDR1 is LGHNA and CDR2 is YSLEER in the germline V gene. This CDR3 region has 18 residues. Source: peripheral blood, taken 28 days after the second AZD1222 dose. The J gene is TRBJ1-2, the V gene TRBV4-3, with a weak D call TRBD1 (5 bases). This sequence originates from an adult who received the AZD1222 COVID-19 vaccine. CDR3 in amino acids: CASSQQKTNKQGGYGYTF. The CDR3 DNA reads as TGCGCCAGCAGCCAGCAGAAAACGAATAAGCAGGGTGGATATGGCTACACCTTC.